The clone carrying this T cell receptor (beta chain) was found a few times. Its antigen is not known. The data derive from a study of T cell repertoires in cytomegalovirus infection. Study information: TCR beta signatures that were public indicated CMV infection and matching HLA type.

Overall study results and limits: CMV carriers having the relevant HLA were flagged by cumulative public TCR beta family frequency. The ex vivo response was dominated by HLA-C-restricted CMV-specific TCR beta clonotypes.

TCRdb recomputed calls from the reads with MiXCR, one row per CDR3 protein. The table includes 480,000 or so distinct CDR3 sequences, about 11% detected once. The germline V gene encodes CDR1 SGHRS and CDR2 YFSETQ. Trimming left V 0 bases short and J 8 bases short, with 18 bases between. The CDR3 consists of 16 residues. The source of this sequence is a human donor in good health (CMV status not recorded). Some clones in this sample may be carry-over from other donors' samples. Input material: PBMCs. The chain uses TRBV5-1 and TRBJ2-1; D could derive from TRBD1 or TRBD2 (6 bases each). The CDR3 reads CASSLASGGRLDEQFF. The CDR3 DNA is TGCGCCAGCAGCTTGGCCAGTGGGGGGCGCTTGGATGAGCAGTTCTTC.